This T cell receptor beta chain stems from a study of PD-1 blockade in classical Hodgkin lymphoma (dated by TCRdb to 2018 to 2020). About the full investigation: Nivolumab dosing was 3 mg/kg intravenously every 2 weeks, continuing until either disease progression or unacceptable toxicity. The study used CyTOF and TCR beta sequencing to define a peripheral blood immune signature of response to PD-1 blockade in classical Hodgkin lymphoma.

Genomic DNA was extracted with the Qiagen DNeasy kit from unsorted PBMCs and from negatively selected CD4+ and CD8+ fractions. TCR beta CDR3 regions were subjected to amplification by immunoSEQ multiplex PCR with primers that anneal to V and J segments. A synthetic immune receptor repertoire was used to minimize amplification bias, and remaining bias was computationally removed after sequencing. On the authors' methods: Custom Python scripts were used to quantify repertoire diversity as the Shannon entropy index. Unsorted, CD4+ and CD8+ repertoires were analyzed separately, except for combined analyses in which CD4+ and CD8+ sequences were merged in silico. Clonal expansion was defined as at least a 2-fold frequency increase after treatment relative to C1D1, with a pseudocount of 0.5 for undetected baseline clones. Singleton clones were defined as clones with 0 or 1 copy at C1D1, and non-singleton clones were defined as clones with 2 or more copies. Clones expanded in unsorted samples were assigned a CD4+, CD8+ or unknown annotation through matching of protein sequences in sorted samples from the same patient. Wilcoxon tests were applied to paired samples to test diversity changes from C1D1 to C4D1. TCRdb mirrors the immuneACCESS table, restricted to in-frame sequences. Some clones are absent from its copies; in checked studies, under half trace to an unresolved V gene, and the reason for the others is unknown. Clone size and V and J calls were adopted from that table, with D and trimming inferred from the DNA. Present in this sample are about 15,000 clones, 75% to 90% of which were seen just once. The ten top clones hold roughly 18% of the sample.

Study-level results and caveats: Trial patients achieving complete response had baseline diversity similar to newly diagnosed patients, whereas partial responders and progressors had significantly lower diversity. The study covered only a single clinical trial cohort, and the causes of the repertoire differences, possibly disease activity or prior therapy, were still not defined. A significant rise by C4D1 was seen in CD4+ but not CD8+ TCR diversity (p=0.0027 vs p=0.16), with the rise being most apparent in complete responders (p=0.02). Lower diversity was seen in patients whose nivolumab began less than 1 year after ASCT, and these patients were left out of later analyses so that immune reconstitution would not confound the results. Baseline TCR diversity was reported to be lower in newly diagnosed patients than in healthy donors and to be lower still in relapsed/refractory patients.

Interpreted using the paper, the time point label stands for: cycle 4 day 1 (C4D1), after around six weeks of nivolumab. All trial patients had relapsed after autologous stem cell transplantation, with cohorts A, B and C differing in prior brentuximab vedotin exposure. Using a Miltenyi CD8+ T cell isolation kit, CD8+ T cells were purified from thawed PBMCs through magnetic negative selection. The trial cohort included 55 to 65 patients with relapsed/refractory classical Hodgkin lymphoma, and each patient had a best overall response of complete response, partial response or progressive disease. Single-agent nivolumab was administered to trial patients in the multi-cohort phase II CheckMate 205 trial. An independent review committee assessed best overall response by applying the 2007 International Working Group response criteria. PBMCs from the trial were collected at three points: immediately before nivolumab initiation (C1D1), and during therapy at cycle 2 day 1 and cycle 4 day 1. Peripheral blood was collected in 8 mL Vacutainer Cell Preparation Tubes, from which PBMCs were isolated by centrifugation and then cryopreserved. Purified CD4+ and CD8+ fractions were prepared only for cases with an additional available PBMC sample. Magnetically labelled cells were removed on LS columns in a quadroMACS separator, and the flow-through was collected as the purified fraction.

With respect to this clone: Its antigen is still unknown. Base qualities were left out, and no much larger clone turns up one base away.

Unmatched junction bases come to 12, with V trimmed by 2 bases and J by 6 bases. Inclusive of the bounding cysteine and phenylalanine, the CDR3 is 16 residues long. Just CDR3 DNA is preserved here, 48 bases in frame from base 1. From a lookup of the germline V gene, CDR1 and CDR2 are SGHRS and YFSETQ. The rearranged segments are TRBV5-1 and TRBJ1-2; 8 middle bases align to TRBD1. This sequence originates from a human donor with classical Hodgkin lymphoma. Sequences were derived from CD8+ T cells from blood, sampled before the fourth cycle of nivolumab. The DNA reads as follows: TGCGCCAGCAGCTTCGGACAGGGAGTAAGCTATGATGGCTACACCTTC. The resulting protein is CASSFGQGVSYDGYTF.